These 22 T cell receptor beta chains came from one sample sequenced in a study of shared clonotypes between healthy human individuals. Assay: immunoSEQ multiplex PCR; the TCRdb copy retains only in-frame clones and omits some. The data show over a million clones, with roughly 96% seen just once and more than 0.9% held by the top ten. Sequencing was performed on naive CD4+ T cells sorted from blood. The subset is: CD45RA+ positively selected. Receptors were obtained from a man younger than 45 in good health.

CDR3 protein: CASSSRASYEQYF. As DNA, the CDR3 is TGTGCCAGCAGTTCCAGGGCCTCCTACGAGCAGTACTTC. The gene calls are TRBV6-5 and TRBJ2-7; a possible D gene is TRBD1 (5 bases). Germline lookup yields CDR1 MNHEY and CDR2 SVGAGI. V was pared by 4 bases and J by 0 bases, with 7 bases between. This CDR3 has 13 amino acids.

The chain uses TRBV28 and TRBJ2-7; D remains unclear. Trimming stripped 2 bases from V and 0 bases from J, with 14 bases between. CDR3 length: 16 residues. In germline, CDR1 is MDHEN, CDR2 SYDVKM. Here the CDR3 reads CASSLRVQRYSYEQYF. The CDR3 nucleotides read TGTGCCAGCAGTTTAAGGGTACAGCGATACTCCTACGAGCAGTACTTC.

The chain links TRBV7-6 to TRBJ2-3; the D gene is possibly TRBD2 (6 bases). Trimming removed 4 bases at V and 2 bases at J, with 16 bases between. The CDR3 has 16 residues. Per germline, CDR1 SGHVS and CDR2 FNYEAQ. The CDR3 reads CASSYRRDSFTDTQYF. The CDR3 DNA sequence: TGTGCCAGCAGCTACCGGCGGGACTCATTCACAGATACGCAGTATTTT.

Written as DNA, the CDR3 is TGTGCCAGCATTTCCAACGGTGAGCAGTTCTTC. Protein product: CASISNGEQFF. J is TRBJ2-1 and V is TRBV28; no reliable D call. This CDR3 contains 11 residues. Germline V gene lookup returns CDR1 MDHEN and CDR2 SYDVKM. Trimming left V 7 bases short and J 9 bases short, with 10 bases between.

CDR3 in amino acids: CASSGDTLPYQPQHF. In DNA form, the CDR3 reads TGTGCCAGCAGCGGGGACACCCTGCCCTATCAGCCCCAGCATTTT. The chain joins TRBV6-1 to TRBJ1-5, with D tentatively TRBD1 (6 bases). Germline V CDR1 and CDR2: MNHNS, SASEGT. The CDR3 is 15 residues long. V was pared by 6 bases and J by 5 bases, with 17 bases between.

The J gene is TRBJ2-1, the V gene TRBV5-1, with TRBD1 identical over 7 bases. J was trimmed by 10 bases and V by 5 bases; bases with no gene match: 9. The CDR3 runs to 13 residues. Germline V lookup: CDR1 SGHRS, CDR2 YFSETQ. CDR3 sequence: CASRNNRGYEQFF. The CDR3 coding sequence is TGCGCCAGCAGGAATAACAGGGGTTACGAGCAGTTCTTC.

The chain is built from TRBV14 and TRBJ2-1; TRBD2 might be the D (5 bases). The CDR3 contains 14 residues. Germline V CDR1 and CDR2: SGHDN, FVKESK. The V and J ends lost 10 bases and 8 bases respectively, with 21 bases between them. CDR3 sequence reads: CATTRIAHLDEQFF. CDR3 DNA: TGTGCCACCACTAGAATAGCCCACTTGGATGAGCAGTTCTTC.

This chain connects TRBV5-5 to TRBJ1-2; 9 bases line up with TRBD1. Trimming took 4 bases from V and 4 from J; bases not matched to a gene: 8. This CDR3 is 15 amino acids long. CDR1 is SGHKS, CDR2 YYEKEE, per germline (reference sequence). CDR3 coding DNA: TGTGCCAGCAGCCCTACAGGGGGCAATATCTATGGCTACACCTTC. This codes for CASSPTGGNIYGYTF.

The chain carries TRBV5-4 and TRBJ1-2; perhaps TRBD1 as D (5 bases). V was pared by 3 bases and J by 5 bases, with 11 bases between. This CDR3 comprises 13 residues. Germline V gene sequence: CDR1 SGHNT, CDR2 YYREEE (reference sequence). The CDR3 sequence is CASSYGDPYGYTF. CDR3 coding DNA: TGTGCCAGCAGCTACGGGGACCCATATGGCTACACCTTC.

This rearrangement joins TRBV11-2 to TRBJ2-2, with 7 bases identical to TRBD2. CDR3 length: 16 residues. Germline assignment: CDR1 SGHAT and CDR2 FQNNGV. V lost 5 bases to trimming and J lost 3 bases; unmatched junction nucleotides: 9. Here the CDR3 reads CASSPIGGRDTGELFF. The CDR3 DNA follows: TGTGCCAGCAGCCCAATTGGGGGGAGGGACACCGGGGAGCTGTTTTTT.

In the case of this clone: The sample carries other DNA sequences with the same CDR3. The CDR3 coding sequence is TGTGCCAGCAGCGTAGGACTAGCAGCAGATACGCAGTATTTT. This translates into CASSVGLAADTQYF. The chain combines TRBV9 with TRBJ2-3; TRBD2 matches 7 bases. V shed 0 bases, J shed 4 bases, and the junction held 2 bases outside the gene matches. CDR3 length equals 14 residues. Germline V gene sequence: CDR1 SGDLS, CDR2 YYNGEE.

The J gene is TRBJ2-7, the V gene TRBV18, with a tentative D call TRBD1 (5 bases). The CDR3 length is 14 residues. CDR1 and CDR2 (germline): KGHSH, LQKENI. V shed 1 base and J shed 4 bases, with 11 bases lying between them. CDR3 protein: CASSPQAREYEQYF. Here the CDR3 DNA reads TGTGCCAGCTCACCACAGGCCAGGGAATACGAGCAGTACTTC.

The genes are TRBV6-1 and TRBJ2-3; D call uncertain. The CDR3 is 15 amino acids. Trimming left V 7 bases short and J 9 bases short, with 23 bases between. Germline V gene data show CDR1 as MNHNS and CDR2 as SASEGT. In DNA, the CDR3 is TGTGCCAGCATTAGGGTCGCGGCCCACTCGGAAACGCAGTATTTT. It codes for CASIRVAAHSETQYF.

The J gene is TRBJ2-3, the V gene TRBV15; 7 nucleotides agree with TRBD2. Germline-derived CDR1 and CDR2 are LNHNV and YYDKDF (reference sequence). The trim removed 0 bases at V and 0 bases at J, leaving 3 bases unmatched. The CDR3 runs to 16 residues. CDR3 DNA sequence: TGTGCCACCAGCAGAGAACTAGCGCGGAGCACAGATACGCAGTATTTT. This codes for CATSRELARSTDTQYF.

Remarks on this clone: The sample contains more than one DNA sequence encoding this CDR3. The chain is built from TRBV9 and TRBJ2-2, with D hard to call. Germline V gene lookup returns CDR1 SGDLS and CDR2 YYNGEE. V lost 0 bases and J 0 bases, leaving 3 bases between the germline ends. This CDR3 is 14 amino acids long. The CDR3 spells CASSVVPNTGELFF. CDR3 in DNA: TGTGCCAGCAGCGTAGTACCGAACACCGGGGAGCTGTTTTTT.

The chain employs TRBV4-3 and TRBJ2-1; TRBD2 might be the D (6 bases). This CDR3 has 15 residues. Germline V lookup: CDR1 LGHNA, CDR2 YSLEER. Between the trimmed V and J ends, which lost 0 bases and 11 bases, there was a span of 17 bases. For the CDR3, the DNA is TGCGCCAGCAGCCAAGATCACTTTCAGGGACTCAAGCAGTTCTTC. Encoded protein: CASSQDHFQGLKQFF.

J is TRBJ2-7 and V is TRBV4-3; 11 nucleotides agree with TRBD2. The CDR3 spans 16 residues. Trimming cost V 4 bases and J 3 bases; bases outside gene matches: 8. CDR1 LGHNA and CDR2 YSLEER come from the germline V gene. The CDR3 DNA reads TGCGCCAGCAGCCGGGACGGGACTAGCGGACACTACGAGCAGTACTTC. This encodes CASSRDGTSGHYEQYF.

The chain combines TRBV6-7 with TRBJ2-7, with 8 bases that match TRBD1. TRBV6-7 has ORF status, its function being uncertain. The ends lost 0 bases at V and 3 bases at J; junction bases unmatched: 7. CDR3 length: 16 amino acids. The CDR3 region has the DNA TGTGCCAGCAGTTACTCGGGACAGGTCCCAAACTACGAGCAGTACTTC. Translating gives CASSYSGQVPNYEQYF.

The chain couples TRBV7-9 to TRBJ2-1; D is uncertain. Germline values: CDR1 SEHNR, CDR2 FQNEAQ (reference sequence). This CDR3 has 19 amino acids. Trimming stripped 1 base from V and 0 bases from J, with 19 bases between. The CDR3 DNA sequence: TGTGCCAGCAGCTTAGGGCAGGCTGACACCCCGAGCTCCTACAATGAGCAGTTCTTC. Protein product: CASSLGQADTPSSYNEQFF.

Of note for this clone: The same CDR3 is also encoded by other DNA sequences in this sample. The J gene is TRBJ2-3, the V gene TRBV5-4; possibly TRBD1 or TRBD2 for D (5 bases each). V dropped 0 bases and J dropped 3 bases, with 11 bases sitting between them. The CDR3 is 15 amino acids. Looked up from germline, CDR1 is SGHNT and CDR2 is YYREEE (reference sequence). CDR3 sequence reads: CASSLAGPGTDTQYF. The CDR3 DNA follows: TGTGCCAGCAGCTTGGCGGGGCCGGGAACAGATACGCAGTATTTT.

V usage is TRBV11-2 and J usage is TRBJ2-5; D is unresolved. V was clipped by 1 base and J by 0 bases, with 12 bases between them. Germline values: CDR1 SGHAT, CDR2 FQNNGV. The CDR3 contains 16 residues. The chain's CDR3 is CASSLVAVANQETQYF. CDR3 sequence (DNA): TGTGCCAGCAGCTTAGTCGCTGTGGCTAACCAAGAGACCCAGTACTTC.

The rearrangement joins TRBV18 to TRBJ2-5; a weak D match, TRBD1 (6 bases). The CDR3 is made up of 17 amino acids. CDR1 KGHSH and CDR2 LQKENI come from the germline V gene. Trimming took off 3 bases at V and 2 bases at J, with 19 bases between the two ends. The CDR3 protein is CASSPIGWERGQETQYF. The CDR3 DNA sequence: TGTGCCAGCTCACCGATTGGCTGGGAGAGGGGGCAAGAGACCCAGTACTTC.